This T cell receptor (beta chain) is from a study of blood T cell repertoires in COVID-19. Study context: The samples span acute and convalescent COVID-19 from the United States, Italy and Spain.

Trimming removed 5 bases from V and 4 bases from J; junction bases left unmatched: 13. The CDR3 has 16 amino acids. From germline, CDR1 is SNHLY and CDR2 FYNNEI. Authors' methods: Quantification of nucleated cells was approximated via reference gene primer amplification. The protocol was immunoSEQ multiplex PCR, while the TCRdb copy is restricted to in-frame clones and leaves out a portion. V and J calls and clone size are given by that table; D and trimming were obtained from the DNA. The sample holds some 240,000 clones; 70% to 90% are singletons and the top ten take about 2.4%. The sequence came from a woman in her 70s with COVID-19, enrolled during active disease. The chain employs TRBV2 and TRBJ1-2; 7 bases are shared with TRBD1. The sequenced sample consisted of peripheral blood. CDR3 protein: CASSWSGGHNGYGYTF. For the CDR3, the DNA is TGTGCCAGCAGTTGGTCAGGGGGGCATAACGGCTATGGCTACACCTTC. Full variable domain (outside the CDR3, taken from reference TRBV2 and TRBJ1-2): EPEVTQTPSHQVTQMGQEVILRCVPISNHLYFYWYRQILGQKVEFLVSFYNNEISEKSEIFDDQFSVERPDGSNFTLKIRSTKLEDSAMYFCASSWSGGHNGYGYTFGSGTRLTVV.